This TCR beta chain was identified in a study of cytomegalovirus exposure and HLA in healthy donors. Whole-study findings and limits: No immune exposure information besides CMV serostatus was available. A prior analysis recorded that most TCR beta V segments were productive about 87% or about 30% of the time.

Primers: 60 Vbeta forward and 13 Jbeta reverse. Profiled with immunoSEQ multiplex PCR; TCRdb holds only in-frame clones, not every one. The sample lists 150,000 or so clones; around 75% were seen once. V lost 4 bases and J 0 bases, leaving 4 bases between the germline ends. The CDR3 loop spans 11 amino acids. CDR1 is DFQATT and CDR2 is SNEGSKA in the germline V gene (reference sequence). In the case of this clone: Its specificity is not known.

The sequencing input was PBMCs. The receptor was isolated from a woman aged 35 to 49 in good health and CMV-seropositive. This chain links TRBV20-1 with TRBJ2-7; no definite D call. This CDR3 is CSATISYEQYF. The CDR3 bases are TGCAGTGCTACAATCTCCTACGAGCAGTACTTC.